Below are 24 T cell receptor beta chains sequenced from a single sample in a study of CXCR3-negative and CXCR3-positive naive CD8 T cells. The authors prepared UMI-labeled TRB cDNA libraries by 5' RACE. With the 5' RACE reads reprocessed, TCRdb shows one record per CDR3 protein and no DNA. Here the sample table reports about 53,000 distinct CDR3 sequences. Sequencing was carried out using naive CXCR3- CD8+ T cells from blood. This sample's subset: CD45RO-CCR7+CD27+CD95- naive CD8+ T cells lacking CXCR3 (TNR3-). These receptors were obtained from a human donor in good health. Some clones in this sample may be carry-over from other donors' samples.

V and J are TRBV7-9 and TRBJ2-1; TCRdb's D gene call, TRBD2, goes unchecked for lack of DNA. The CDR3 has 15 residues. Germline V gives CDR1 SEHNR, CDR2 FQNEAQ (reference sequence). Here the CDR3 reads CASSQHWGGEGEQFF.

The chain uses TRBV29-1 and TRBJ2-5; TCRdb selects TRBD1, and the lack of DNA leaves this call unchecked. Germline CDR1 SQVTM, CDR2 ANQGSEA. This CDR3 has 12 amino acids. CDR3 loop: CSAPGGVETQYF.

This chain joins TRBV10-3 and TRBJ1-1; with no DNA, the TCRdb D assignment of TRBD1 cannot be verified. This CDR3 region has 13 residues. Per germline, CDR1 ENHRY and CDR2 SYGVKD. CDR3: CAISHDRGPEAFF.

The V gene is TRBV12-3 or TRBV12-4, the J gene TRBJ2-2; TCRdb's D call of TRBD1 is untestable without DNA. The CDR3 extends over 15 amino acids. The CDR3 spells CASSLGGGGTGELFF.

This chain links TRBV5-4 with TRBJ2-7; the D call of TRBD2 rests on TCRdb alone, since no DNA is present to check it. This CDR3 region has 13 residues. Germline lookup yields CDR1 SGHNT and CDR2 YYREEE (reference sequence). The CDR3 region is CASSWGLAGSQYF.

The chain's CDR3 is CSVEFLGRMGYEQYF. This sequence joins TRBV29-1 and TRBJ2-7. In germline, CDR1 is SQVTM, CDR2 ANQGSEA. The CDR3 has 15 residues.

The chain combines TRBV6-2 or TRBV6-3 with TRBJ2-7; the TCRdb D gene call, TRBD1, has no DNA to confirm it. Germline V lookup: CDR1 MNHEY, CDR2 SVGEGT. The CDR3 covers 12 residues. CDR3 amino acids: CASSYQGKEQYF.

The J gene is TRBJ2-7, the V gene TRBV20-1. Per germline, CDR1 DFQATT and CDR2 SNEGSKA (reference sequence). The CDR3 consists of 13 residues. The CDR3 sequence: CSARGGDSYEQYF.

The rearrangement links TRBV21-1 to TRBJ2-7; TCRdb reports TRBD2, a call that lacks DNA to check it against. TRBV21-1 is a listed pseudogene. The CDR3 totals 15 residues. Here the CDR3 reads CASSTRLADSYEQYF.

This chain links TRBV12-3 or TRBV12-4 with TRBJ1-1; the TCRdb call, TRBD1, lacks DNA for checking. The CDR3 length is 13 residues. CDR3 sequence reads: CASSLGPHTEAFF.

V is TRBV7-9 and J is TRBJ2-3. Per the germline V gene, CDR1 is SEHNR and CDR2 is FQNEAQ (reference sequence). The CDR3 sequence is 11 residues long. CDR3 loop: CASSLGLTQYF. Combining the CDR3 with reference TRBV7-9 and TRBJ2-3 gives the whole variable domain DTGVSQNPRHKITKRGQNVTFRCDPISEHNRLYWYRQTLGQGPEFLTYFQNEAQLEKSRLLSDRFSAERPKGSFSTLEIQRTEQGDSAMYLCASSLGLTQYFGPGTRLTVL.

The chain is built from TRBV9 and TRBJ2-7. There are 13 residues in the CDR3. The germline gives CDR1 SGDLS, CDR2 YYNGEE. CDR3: CASSVVGVDEQDF. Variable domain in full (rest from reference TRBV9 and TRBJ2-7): DSGVTQTPKHLITATGQRVTLRCSPRSGDLSVYWYQQSLDQGLQFLIQYYNGEERAKGNILERFSAQQFPDLHSELNLSSLELGDSALYFCASSVVGVDEQDFGPGTRLTVT.

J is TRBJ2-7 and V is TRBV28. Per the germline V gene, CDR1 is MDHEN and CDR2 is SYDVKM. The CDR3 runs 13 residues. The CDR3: CASSYRGSNEQYF.

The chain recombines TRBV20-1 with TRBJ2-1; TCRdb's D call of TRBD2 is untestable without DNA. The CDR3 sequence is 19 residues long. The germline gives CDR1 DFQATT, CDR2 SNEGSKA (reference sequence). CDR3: CSARGYPSGGAGSYNEQFF.

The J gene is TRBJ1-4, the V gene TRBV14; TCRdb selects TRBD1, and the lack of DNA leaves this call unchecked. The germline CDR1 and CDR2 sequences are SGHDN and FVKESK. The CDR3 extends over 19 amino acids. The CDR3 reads CASSQGDRGFTATNEKLFF.

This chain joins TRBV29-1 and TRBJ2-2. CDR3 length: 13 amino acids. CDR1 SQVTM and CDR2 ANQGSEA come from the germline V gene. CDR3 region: CSVEDLVAGELFF.

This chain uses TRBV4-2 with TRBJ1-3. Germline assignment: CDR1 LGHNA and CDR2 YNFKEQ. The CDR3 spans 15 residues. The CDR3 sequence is CASSQEAYSGNTIYF.

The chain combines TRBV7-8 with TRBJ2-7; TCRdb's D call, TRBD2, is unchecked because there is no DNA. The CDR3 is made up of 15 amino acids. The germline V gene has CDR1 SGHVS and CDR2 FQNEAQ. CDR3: CASSLGARDSYEQYF.

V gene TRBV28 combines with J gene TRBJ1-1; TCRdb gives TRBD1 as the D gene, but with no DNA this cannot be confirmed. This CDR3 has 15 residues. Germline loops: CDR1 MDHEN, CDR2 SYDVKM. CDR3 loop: CASSLRGVMTTEAFF.

The CDR3 sequence: CASSVSGETQYF. The V call is TRBV9, the J call TRBJ2-5. From germline, CDR1 is SGDLS and CDR2 YYNGEE. This CDR3 region has 12 residues.

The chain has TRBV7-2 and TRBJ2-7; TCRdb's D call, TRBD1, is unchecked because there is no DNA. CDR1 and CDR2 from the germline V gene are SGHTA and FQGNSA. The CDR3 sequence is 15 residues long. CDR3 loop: CASSLSGAWGDEQYF.

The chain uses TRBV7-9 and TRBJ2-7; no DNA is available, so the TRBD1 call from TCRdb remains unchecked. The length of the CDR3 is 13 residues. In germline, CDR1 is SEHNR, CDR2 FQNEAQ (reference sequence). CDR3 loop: CASSLVGTGEQYF.

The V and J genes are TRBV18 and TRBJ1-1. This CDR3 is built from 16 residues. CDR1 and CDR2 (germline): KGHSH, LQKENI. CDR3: CASSPEGYRWNTEAFF.

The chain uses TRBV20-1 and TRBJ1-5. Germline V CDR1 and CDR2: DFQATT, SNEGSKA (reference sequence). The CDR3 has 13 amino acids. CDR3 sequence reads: CSARDISNQPQHF.